This T cell receptor beta chain is drawn from a study of T-cell reconstitution after alpha-beta-depleted transplantation in children. This clonotype appeared many times. TCRbeta library construction was performed incorporating unique molecular identifiers. Each CDR3 protein is one row after TCRdb ran MiXCR on the PCR reads. The sample shows 100,000 to 120,000 distinct CDR3 sequences, about 9.4% of them seen only once. From germline, CDR1 is MNHEY and CDR2 SVGAGI. This CDR3 is 17 amino acids long. V was pared by 3 bases and J by 3 bases, with 20 bases between. Sequenced material: PBMCs from the stem cell graft donor, taken from the stem cell graft. The receptor comes from a human donor who donated a stem cell graft to a child with acute lymphoblastic leukemia. The chain is built from TRBV6-5 and TRBJ1-1, with D possibly being TRBD1 (5 bases). This chain's CDR3 is CASSYGGQMGEDTEAFF. CDR3 DNA sequence: TGTGCCAGCAGTTATGGGGGTCAAATGGGTGAGGACACTGAAGCTTTCTTT.